A selection of T cell receptor beta chains follows, all from one sample in a study of blood T cell repertoires in COVID-19. TCRdb keeps only in-frame clones here, not all; method: immunoSEQ multiplex PCR. The table lists about 310,000 clones, over 80% of them singletons, with approximately 9% in the top ten. The specimen sequenced was PBMCs or T cells enriched from blood (not recorded which). These receptors came from a woman in her late teens or twenties who had recovered from COVID-19. The CDR3 runs from the conserved cysteine through the conserved F or W. D genes are given only for firm matches. Expanded clones are given a class, and other clones once, few, many or no size at all.

V gene: TRBV2
D gene: TRBD2
clone size: -
J gene: TRBJ2-7
CDR3 DNA: TGTGCCACCGCCAGTGTACTAGCGGGAGTCGAGCAGTACTTC
CDR3 protein: CATASVLAGVEQYF

V gene: TRBV2
D gene: TRBD1
clone size: -
J gene: TRBJ1-2
CDR3 DNA: TGTGCCAGCAGCCGGGACAGGGCGCCCAATGGCTACACCTTC
CDR3 protein: CASSRDRAPNGYTF

V gene: TRBV29-1
D gene: TRBD1
clone size: -
J gene: TRBJ1-2
CDR3 DNA: TGCAGCGCCCGGGACAGCACCTATGGCTACACCTTC
CDR3 protein: CSARDSTYGYTF

V gene: TRBV28
D gene: TRBD2
clone size: -
J gene: TRBJ2-3
CDR3 DNA: TGTGCCAGCAGTTTTTCCAGCGGGAAGACCACAGATACGCAGTATTTT
CDR3 protein: CASSFSSGKTTDTQYF

V gene: TRBV7-7
D gene: -
clone size: -
J gene: TRBJ1-2
CDR3 DNA: TGTGCCAGCAGCTTACGGTCTGTACACTATGGCTACACCTTC
CDR3 protein: CASSLRSVHYGYTF

V gene: TRBV3-1/TRBV3-2
D gene: TRBD2
clone size: -
J gene: TRBJ2-1
CDR3 DNA: TGTGCCAGCAGCCAAGTGGTAGTAGCGGGAGTTTCCTACAATGAGCAGTTCTTC
CDR3 protein: CASSQVVVAGVSYNEQFF

V gene: TRBV5-5
D gene: TRBD1
clone size: -
J gene: TRBJ2-7
CDR3 DNA: TGTGCCAGCAGCTTTGGACAGGGCTCCGACGAGCAGTACTTC
CDR3 protein: CASSFGQGSDEQYF

V gene: TRBV7-8
D gene: TRBD2
clone size: -
J gene: TRBJ2-7
CDR3 DNA: TGTGCCAGCAGCTTGACTAGCGGGGGGCACTCCTACGAGCAGTACTTC
CDR3 protein: CASSLTSGGHSYEQYF

V gene: TRBV11-1
D gene: -
clone size: -
J gene: TRBJ1-1
CDR3 DNA: TGTGCCAGCAGCTACCGGTCCGGCGGGGCCGTAGCTTTCTTT
CDR3 protein: CASSYRSGGAVAFF

V gene: TRBV27
D gene: TRBD1
clone size: -
J gene: TRBJ1-2
CDR3 DNA: TGTGCCAGCAGTCGGACAGGCACTAACTATGGCTACACCTTC
CDR3 protein: CASSRTGTNYGYTF

V gene: TRBV9
D gene: TRBD2
clone size: -
J gene: TRBJ2-7
CDR3 DNA: TGTGCCAGCAGCGTAGCCGAGACTAGCGGGAGTGAGCAGTACTTC
CDR3 protein: CASSVAETSGSEQYF

V gene: TRBV7-6
D gene: TRBD2
clone size: -
J gene: TRBJ2-3
CDR3 DNA: TGTGCCAGCAGCTTACGGGGGGATAGACAGACAGATACGCAGTATTTT
CDR3 protein: CASSLRGDRQTDTQYF

V gene: TRBV7-9
D gene: TRBD1
clone size: -
J gene: TRBJ1-1
CDR3 DNA: TGTGCCAGCAGCCAAGGACAGGGAATGAACACTGAAGCTTTCTTT
CDR3 protein: CASSQGQGMNTEAFF

V gene: TRBV19
D gene: TRBD2
clone size: -
J gene: TRBJ2-3
CDR3 DNA: TGTGCCAGTACGGAGGCTAGCGGTAGGACAGATACGCAGTATTTT
CDR3 protein: CASTEASGRTDTQYF

V gene: TRBV7-9
D gene: TRBD1
clone size: -
J gene: TRBJ1-2
CDR3 DNA: TGTGCCAGCAGCTCAGGGACAGCACTCTACTATGGCTACACCTTC
CDR3 protein: CASSSGTALYYGYTF

V gene: TRBV11-3
D gene: TRBD2
clone size: once
J gene: TRBJ2-7
CDR3 DNA: TGTGCCAGCAGCAGAGAATCTAGCGGGCGGGAGGAGCAGTACTTC
CDR3 protein: CASSRESSGREEQYF

V gene: TRBV28
D gene: -
clone size: -
J gene: TRBJ1-1
CDR3 DNA: TGTGCCAGCAGACCCTGGGGACTGATGAACACTGAAGCTTTCTTT
CDR3 protein: CASRPWGLMNTEAFF

V gene: TRBV5-6
D gene: TRBD1
clone size: few
J gene: TRBJ1-4
CDR3 DNA: TGTGCCAGCAGCTCCCCGGGACAGAAACGAGAAAAACTGTTTTTT
CDR3 protein: CASSSPGQKREKLFF

V gene: TRBV2
D gene: -
clone size: -
J gene: TRBJ1-2
CDR3 DNA: TGTGCCAGCAGGAGGGGAGGAGGCTATGGCTACACCTTC
CDR3 protein: CASRRGGGYGYTF

V gene: TRBV28
D gene: TRBD2
clone size: few
J gene: TRBJ2-1
CDR3 DNA: TGTGCCAGCACCATTACCCGGGGGGGCATCAATGAGCAGTTCTTC
CDR3 protein: CASTITRGGINEQFF

V gene: TRBV6-5
D gene: -
clone size: -
J gene: TRBJ2-7
CDR3 DNA: TGTGCCAGCAGTCCCCAGGGGTCCAGCTCCTACGAGCAGTACTTC
CDR3 protein: CASSPQGSSSYEQYF

V gene: TRBV4-1
D gene: -
clone size: -
J gene: TRBJ2-7
CDR3 DNA: TGCGCCAGCAGCCAAGGAAGCGCATCGGGATACGAGCAGTACTTC
CDR3 protein: CASSQGSASGYEQYF

V gene: TRBV10-3
D gene: -
clone size: -
J gene: TRBJ1-2
CDR3 DNA: TGTGCCACCGACTCGGGGGGCTCTGGCTACACCTTC
CDR3 protein: CATDSGGSGYTF

V gene: TRBV18
D gene: -
clone size: -
J gene: TRBJ2-3
CDR3 DNA: TGTGCCAGCTCACCTGGAAGGACAGCTAGCACAGATACGCAGTATTTT
CDR3 protein: CASSPGRTASTDTQYF